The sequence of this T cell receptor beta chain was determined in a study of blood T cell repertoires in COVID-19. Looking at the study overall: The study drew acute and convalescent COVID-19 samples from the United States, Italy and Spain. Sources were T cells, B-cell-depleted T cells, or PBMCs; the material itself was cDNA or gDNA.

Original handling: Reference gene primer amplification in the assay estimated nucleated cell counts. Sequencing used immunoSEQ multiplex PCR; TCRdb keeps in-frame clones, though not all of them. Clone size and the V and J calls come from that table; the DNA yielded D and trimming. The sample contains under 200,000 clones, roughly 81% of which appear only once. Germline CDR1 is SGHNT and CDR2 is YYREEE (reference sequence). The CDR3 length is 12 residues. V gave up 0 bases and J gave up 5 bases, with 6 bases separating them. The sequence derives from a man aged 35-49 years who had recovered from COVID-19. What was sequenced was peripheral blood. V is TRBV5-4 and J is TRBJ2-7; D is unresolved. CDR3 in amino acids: CASSLARNEQYF. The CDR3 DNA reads TGTGCCAGCAGCTTGGCCCGTAACGAGCAGTACTTC.